Below are 14 T cell receptor beta chains sequenced from a single sample in a study of CD8 T cells in Susac syndrome. It was with random hexamers that 0.5 to 1 ug RNA was reverse transcribed. TCRdb reprocessed the immunoSEQ multiplex PCR reads via MiXCR and lists one record per CDR3 protein. The sample lists 150,000 to 200,000 distinct CDR3 sequences; roughly 92% were seen once. Sequencing input: CD4+ T cells from PBMCs. The receptors shown here come from a human donor with multiple sclerosis.

The CDR3 reads CSVSGYSNQPQHF. The CDR3 DNA follows: TGCAGCGTTTCCGGTTATAGCAATCAGCCCCAGCATTTT. The chain couples TRBV29-1 to TRBJ1-5; D ambiguous. The CDR3 length is 13 residues. V was shortened by 5 bases and J by 0 bases, with 8 bases between the two germline ends. Germline-derived CDR1 and CDR2 are SQVTM and ANQGSEA.

The CDR3 nucleotides read TGTGCCAGCAGTGGCCGCCTTAGCACAGATACGCAGTATTTT. It codes for CASSGRLSTDTQYF. The chain employs TRBV6-6 and TRBJ2-3; no clear D gene. The CDR3 extends over 14 amino acids. CDR1 and CDR2 (germline): MNHNY, SVGAGI (reference sequence). V lost 5 bases and J lost 0, with 9 bases in between.

V is TRBV3-1 and J is TRBJ1-2; D uncertain. With 8 bases removed from V and 0 bases from J, the gap between germline ends came to 16 bases. The germline gives CDR1 LGHDT, CDR2 YNNKEL (reference sequence). The CDR3 length is 15 residues. The DNA of the CDR3 is TGTGCCAGCCGGACCACCGAGAGACCTAACTATGGCTACACCTTC. This sequence encodes CASRTTERPNYGYTF.

The chain links TRBV19 to TRBJ2-5, with TRBD2 as a possible D gene (5 bases). The CDR3 contains 16 residues. Trimming removed 4 bases from V and 3 bases from J, with 18 bases in between. Looked up from germline, CDR1 is LNHDA and CDR2 is SQIVND (reference sequence). The CDR3 protein is CASSSLATGIKETQYF. The CDR3 region has the DNA TGTGCCAGTAGTAGCTTGGCAACGGGGATTAAAGAGACCCAGTACTTC.

The V gene is TRBV25-1, the J gene TRBJ2-7, with unresolved D. This CDR3 has 14 residues. Trimming left V 11 bases short and J 0 bases short, with 17 bases between. CDR1 MGHDK and CDR2 SYGVNS come from the germline V gene. CDR3 in amino acids: CASKGLFGSYEQYF. The CDR3, as DNA: TGTGCCTCCAAGGGCCTTTTCGGCTCCTACGAGCAGTACTTC.

The chain employs TRBV7-2 and TRBJ2-3; TRBD2 matches 9 bases. This CDR3 spans 16 amino acids. Germline-derived CDR1 and CDR2 are SGHTA and FQGNSA. V lost 2 bases and J lost 5; bases outside the gene matches: 8. CDR3: CASSLQAGGEGDTQYF. CDR3 in DNA: TGTGCCAGCAGCTTACAAGCGGGAGGAGAGGGAGATACGCAGTATTTT.

The V and J genes are TRBV10-3 and TRBJ2-1; maybe TRBD1 (6 bases). Per germline, CDR1 ENHRY and CDR2 SYGVKD. The CDR3 totals 12 residues. The V end lost 11 bases, the J end lost 9 bases, and 17 bases lay between the germline ends. CDR3 in DNA: TGTGCCTCTTCAGTAGGGGGTGCTGAGCAGTTCTTC. Translating gives CASSVGGAEQFF.

V and J are TRBV6-2 or TRBV6-3 and TRBJ2-3; 12 nucleotides agree with TRBD2. The CDR3 is made up of 14 amino acids. The junction had 7 bases not matched to a gene; V was cut back by 10 bases and J by 5 bases. Germline V CDR1 and CDR2: MNHEY, SVGEGT. CDR3 sequence: CATLAGGRIDTQYF. CDR3 nucleotide sequence: TGTGCCACTCTAGCGGGAGGGCGAATAGATACGCAGTATTTT.

V and J are TRBV11-1 and TRBJ1-2; D gene ambiguous. The CDR3 length is 13 residues. The V end lost 3 bases, the J end lost 8 bases, and 13 bases lay between the germline ends. Germline-derived CDR1 and CDR2 are SGHAT and FQDESV (reference sequence). As DNA, the CDR3 is TGTGCCAGCAGCTTGGGTCTGCTGGACGGCTACACCTTC. Translation: CASSLGLLDGYTF.

V is TRBV4-3 and J is TRBJ2-3, with D possibly matching TRBD2 (6 bases). The CDR3 spans 15 residues. CDR1 and CDR2 from the germline V gene are LGHNA and YSLEER. Trimming stripped 0 bases from V and 3 bases from J, with 10 bases between. CDR3 sequence reads: CASSQDSGVTDTQYF. The CDR3 region has the DNA TGCGCCAGCAGCCAAGATTCGGGGGTTACAGATACGCAGTATTTT.

The V gene is TRBV18, the J gene TRBJ2-6; D not certain. This CDR3 spans 14 amino acids. Trimming removed 4 bases at V and 4 bases at J, with 8 bases between. Germline loops: CDR1 KGHSH, CDR2 LQKENI. The CDR3 spells CASSRVDGANVLTF. The CDR3 DNA reads TGTGCCAGCTCACGGGTGGACGGGGCCAACGTCCTGACTTTC.

The rearrangement joins TRBV11-2 to TRBJ2-5; D not resolved. The V gene's germline CDR1 is SGHAT and CDR2 FQNNGV. Trimming removed 5 bases at V and 1 base at J, with 17 bases between. CDR3 length equals 16 residues. CDR3 coding DNA: TGTGCCAGCAGCCGATTCCTGGGGTCATCCCAAGAGACCCAGTACTTC. This sequence encodes CASSRFLGSSQETQYF.

This chain uses TRBV12-3 or TRBV12-4 with TRBJ2-5; TRBD1 matches at 7 bases. The CDR3 contains 14 residues. Trimming removed 7 bases from V and 7 bases from J; junction bases left unmatched: 12. The CDR3 sequence: CASTLRGTAGTQYF. DNA of the CDR3: TGTGCCAGCACGCTCAGAGGGACAGCAGGGACCCAGTACTTC.

V usage is TRBV9 and J usage is TRBJ1-5; D unclear. This CDR3 is built from 11 residues. Germline CDR1 and CDR2: SGDLS and YYNGEE. Trimming removed 7 bases at V and 3 bases at J, with 5 bases between. The CDR3 region is CASGDNQPQHF. In DNA form, the CDR3 reads TGTGCCAGCGGGGACAATCAGCCCCAGCATTTT.